This T cell receptor beta chain was observed in a study of PD-1 blockade in classical Hodgkin lymphoma. TCRdb's copy holds only in-frame clones and misses some; the assay was immunoSEQ multiplex PCR. Among some 19,000 clones listed, roughly four fifths were seen once. Time point: cycle 4 day 1 (C4D1), after 6 weeks of nivolumab. In every patient, relapse followed autologous stem cell transplantation, while exposure to brentuximab vedotin differed. The authors purified CD4+ T cells from thawed PBMCs by magnetic negative selection. This clone was seen only once. This receptor was obtained from a human donor with classical Hodgkin lymphoma. The material sequenced was CD4+ T cells from blood, taken before the fourth cycle of nivolumab.

CDR3 residues: CATSRAGPSSYNEQFF. DNA of the CDR3: TGTGCCACCAGCAGAGCAGGGCCGAGCTCCTACAATGAGCAGTTCTTC. This sequence joins TRBV15 and TRBJ2-1; D is possibly TRBD1 (5 bases). The CDR3 runs to 16 residues. Germline V gives CDR1 LNHNV, CDR2 YYDKDF (reference sequence). Trimming took 1 base from V and 0 from J, leaving 10 bases between them.